These 32 T cell receptor beta chains came from one sample sequenced in a study of cytomegalovirus exposure and HLA in healthy donors. The PCR used 60 Vbeta and 13 Jbeta primers. TCRdb keeps only in-frame clones here, not all; method: immunoSEQ multiplex PCR. The sample records about 140,000 clones, 70% to 85% being singletons. The sample comprised PBMCs. The receptors derive from a woman aged 60-75 years in good health and CMV-seropositive.

The rearrangement links TRBV28 to TRBJ1-1; 10 bases fit TRBD1. The length of the CDR3 is 16 residues. The ends lost 6 bases at V and 0 bases at J; junction bases unmatched: 7. Per germline, CDR1 MDHEN and CDR2 SYDVKM. The CDR3 sequence: CASRQGQGLLNTEAFF. The CDR3 nucleotides read TGTGCCAGCAGACAGGGACAGGGGCTATTGAACACTGAAGCTTTCTTT. The full variable domain, rest sourced from reference TRBV28 and TRBJ1-1, is DVKVTQSSRYLVKRTGEKVFLECVQDMDHENMFWYRQDPGLGLRLIYFSYDVKMKEKGDIPEGYSVSREKKERFSLILESASTNQTSMYLCASRQGQGLLNTEAFFGQGTRLTVV.

J is TRBJ2-7 and V is TRBV19; D is perhaps TRBD2 (5 bases). The CDR3 sequence is 15 residues long. Germline V lookup: CDR1 LNHDA, CDR2 SQIVND (reference sequence). Trimming cost V 1 base and J 5 bases, with 15 bases left between them. This chain's CDR3 is CASSIAAGGVDEQYF. CDR3 in DNA: TGTGCCAGTAGTATAGCGGCCGGAGGTGTCGACGAGCAGTACTTC.

This chain joins TRBV5-1 and TRBJ2-1; no definite D call. The CDR3 has 15 residues. Trimming shortened V by 2 bases and J by 0 bases, and 9 bases separated the two germline ends. Germline CDR1 is SGHRS and CDR2 is YFSETQ. CDR3 protein: CASSFRVHSYNEQFF. DNA for the CDR3: TGCGCCAGCAGCTTCCGGGTGCACTCCTACAATGAGCAGTTCTTC.

The chain joins TRBV29-1 to TRBJ1-5; 9 nucleotides agree with TRBD1. The CDR3 sequence is 14 residues long. Germline V gives CDR1 SQVTM, CDR2 ANQGSEA. The J segment lost 4 bases and the V segment lost 6 bases, leaving 7 bases of the junction unmatched. The CDR3 DNA reads as TGCAGCGTCTCCGGGACAGGGACTAATCAGCCCCAGCATTTT. Translation gives CSVSGTGTNQPQHF. Based on the CDR3 plus reference TRBV29-1 and TRBJ1-5, the full variable domain is SAVISQKPSRDICQRGTSLTIQCQVDSQVTMMFWYRQQPGQSLTLIATANQGSEATYESGFVIDKFPISRPNLTFSTLTVSNMSPEDSSIYLCSVSGTGTNQPQHFGDGTRLSIL.

This chain links TRBV28 with TRBJ2-3, with TRBD2 identical over 8 bases. The CDR3 runs 12 residues. J gave up 11 bases and V 4 bases, and 5 bases lay outside the gene matches. The germline CDR1 and CDR2 sequences are MDHEN and SYDVKM. CDR3 DNA: TGTGCCAGCAGTTCCGGGACTAGGAAGCAGTATTTT. Translating it yields CASSSGTRKQYF.

The V and J genes are TRBV10-3 and TRBJ2-5, with D possibly TRBD2 on 6 matching bases. The DNA end lines up better with TRBJ2-7; the J call may be wrong. Germline loops: CDR1 ENHRY, CDR2 SYGVKD. The CDR3 covers 15 residues. In DNA, the CDR3 is TGTGCCATCAGTGACCTGACTAGTTACTCCTACGAGCAGTACTTC. This gives the protein CAISDLTSYSYEQYF.

This clone was detected once. This rearrangement joins TRBV15 to TRBJ2-7; 7 nucleotides align to TRBD2. The CDR3 runs 18 residues. After removal of 4 bases from V and 1 base from J, the junction contained 16 bases not matched to a gene. Germline V gene sequence: CDR1 LNHNV, CDR2 YYDKDF (reference sequence). This CDR3 reads CATSISPGGERGSYEQYF. The CDR3, as DNA: TGTGCCACCAGCATTTCTCCGGGCGGGGAGCGGGGTTCCTACGAGCAGTACTTC.

The rearrangement joins TRBV27 to TRBJ1-3; D is unresolved. Deletions cut 8 bases from V and 3 bases from J, with 17 bases between. The CDR3 has 15 amino acids. CDR1 and CDR2 from the germline V gene are MNHEY and SMNVEV (reference sequence). DNA of the CDR3: TGTGCCAGCGCACTATCGGGGATTTTTGGAAACACCATATATTTT. Its translation is CASALSGIFGNTIYF.

The chain employs TRBV7-8 and TRBJ1-4; TRBD1 is a possible D gene (6 bases). This CDR3 region has 16 residues. Germline V lookup: CDR1 SGHVS, CDR2 FQNEAQ. V lost 2 bases and J lost 7, with 17 bases in between. The DNA for the CDR3 is TGTGCCAGCAGCTTATCGGTAGAACAGGGACGTGAAAAACTGTTTTTT. This gives the protein CASSLSVEQGREKLFF. Drawing the rest from reference TRBV7-8 and TRBJ1-4, the complete variable domain is GAGVSQSPRYKVAKRGQDVALRCDPISGHVSLFWYQQALGQGPEFLTYFQNEAQLDKSGLPSDRFFAERPEGSVSTLKIQRTQQEDSAVYLCASSLSVEQGREKLFFGSGTQLSVL.

V usage is TRBV5-1 and J usage is TRBJ2-3; 8 bases align to TRBD1. There are 15 residues in the CDR3. From germline, CDR1 is SGHRS and CDR2 YFSETQ. V gave up 3 bases and J gave up 0 bases; unmatched junction bases: 3. In nucleotides, the CDR3 is TGCGCCAGCAGCTGGACAGGGCCTAGCACAGATACGCAGTATTTT. As protein: CASSWTGPSTDTQYF.

This chain uses TRBV28 with TRBJ2-1; D remains unclear. In germline, CDR1 is MDHEN, CDR2 SYDVKM. V gave up 2 bases and J gave up 8 bases, with 13 bases separating them. This CDR3 has 14 amino acids. CDR3 sequence: CASSLDPSSDEQFF. In nucleotides, the CDR3 is TGTGCCAGCAGTTTAGACCCTAGTAGTGATGAGCAGTTCTTC.

This chain uses TRBV2 with TRBJ1-5, with D unclear. Trimming took 4 bases from V and 4 from J, leaving 11 bases between them. CDR1 and CDR2 (germline): SNHLY, FYNNEI. The CDR3 sequence is 14 residues long. The CDR3 DNA reads as TGTGCCAGCAGTGGCGGTTTGGTTAATCAGCCCCAGCATTTT. This sequence encodes CASSGGLVNQPQHF.

V gene TRBV19 combines with J gene TRBJ2-2, with 8 positions matching TRBD1. V lost 3 bases and J lost 6; bases outside the gene matches: 6. The length of the CDR3 is 15 residues. Germline V lookup: CDR1 LNHDA, CDR2 SQIVND (reference sequence). CDR3 loop: CASSILDRGAGELFF. CDR3 DNA: TGTGCCAGTAGTATCTTAGACAGGGGAGCCGGGGAGCTGTTTTTT.

The chain joins TRBV11-2 to TRBJ2-2, with TRBD2 as a possible D gene (6 bases). Germline values: CDR1 SGHAT, CDR2 FQNNGV. The CDR3 sequence is 17 residues long. Trimming took 5 bases from V and 2 from J, leaving 18 bases between them. The CDR3, as DNA: TGTGCCAGCAGCCTCCGGGGTGGTAGCGGTAACACCGGGGAGCTGTTTTTT. This codes for CASSLRGGSGNTGELFF.

This clone counts as large. The same CDR3 arises from other DNA sequences in this sample as well. V is TRBV6-6 and J is TRBJ1-5; D gene uncertain. V lost 2 bases to trimming and J lost 0 bases, with 5 bases between them. The CDR3 is 14 amino acids. CDR1 and CDR2 from the germline V gene are MNHNY and SVGAGI (reference sequence). As DNA, the CDR3 is TGTGCCAGCAGTTACCGGTATAGCAATCAGCCCCAGCATTTT. Its protein is CASSYRYSNQPQHF.

J is TRBJ2-1 and V is TRBV5-4; 9 bases are a match to TRBD1. The V segment lost 4 bases and the J segment 0 bases; nucleotides outside the gene matches: 8. Germline loops: CDR1 SGHNT, CDR2 YYREEE (reference sequence). The CDR3 runs 17 residues. CDR3 residues: CASSPGTGRGSYNEQFF. CDR3 nucleotides: TGTGCCAGCAGCCCCGGGACAGGGAGGGGCTCCTACAATGAGCAGTTCTTC.

The genes are TRBV7-9 and TRBJ2-3; D remains unclear. CDR1 and CDR2 from the germline V gene are SEHNR and FQNEAQ (reference sequence). The CDR3 consists of 13 residues. Trimming took off 5 bases at V and 4 bases at J, with 10 bases between the two ends. CDR3 residues: CASSLPGSDTQYF. The CDR3 DNA reads as TGTGCCAGCAGCCTCCCGGGTTCAGATACGCAGTATTTT.

This clone has more than one count but fewer than ten. This chain links TRBV11-2 with TRBJ2-2, with 7 positions matching TRBD1. CDR3 length: 15 residues. Germline V CDR1 and CDR2: SGHAT, FQNNGV. Germline trimming cut 1 base from V and 2 bases from J; bases unmatched to any gene: 1. CDR3 residues: CASSLGDRNTGELFF. Here the CDR3 DNA reads TGTGCCAGCAGCTTAGGGGACAGAAACACCGGGGAGCTGTTTTTT.

The table lists this clone with a few counts. The V and J genes are TRBV7-2 and TRBJ2-1; TRBD1 might be the D (5 bases). CDR3 length: 15 amino acids. Trimming took 4 bases from V and 5 from J, leaving 15 bases between them. The V gene's germline CDR1 is SGHTA and CDR2 FQGNSA. The CDR3, as DNA: TGTGCCAGCAGCTATAGACAGTTAAGAGACAATGAGCAGTTCTTC. It translates to CASSYRQLRDNEQFF.

This clone was found a few times. This chain links TRBV10-2 with TRBJ1-1; no definite D call. The germline V and J ends were trimmed by 4 bases and 5 bases, with 11 bases remaining between them. This CDR3 has 13 amino acids. Per germline, CDR1 WSHSY and CDR2 SAAADI. The CDR3 region is CASSGWGGTEAFF. The CDR3 DNA reads TGCGCCAGCAGTGGGTGGGGAGGGACTGAAGCTTTCTTT.

The chain employs TRBV4-3 and TRBJ2-1; D perhaps matches TRBD2 (6 bases). The germline V and J ends were trimmed by 1 base and 0 bases, with 7 bases remaining between them. Germline CDR1 is LGHNA and CDR2 is YSLEER. The length of the CDR3 is 15 residues. CDR3 DNA: TGCGCCAGCAGCCAAGGACTAGACTCCTACAATGAGCAGTTCTTC. Translating it yields CASSQGLDSYNEQFF.

The CDR3 DNA reads TGTGCCAGTAGTAGGGAGGGGACTGATGACATTCAGTACTTC. It is translated as CASSREGTDDIQYF. The genes are TRBV19 and TRBJ2-4, with 7 bases aligning to TRBD2. Germline V gives CDR1 LNHDA, CDR2 SQIVND (reference sequence). This CDR3 spans 14 amino acids. After removal of 4 bases from V and 8 bases from J, the junction contained 8 bases not matched to a gene.

CDR3 loop: CASSSLPGTSGRAGEDTQYF. CDR3 sequence (DNA): TGTGCCAGCAGTTCTCTGCCCGGGACTAGCGGGAGGGCGGGGGAAGATACGCAGTATTTT. V is TRBV7-6 and J is TRBJ2-3; the match to TRBD2 covers 16 bases. V dropped 6 bases and J dropped 5; count of bases not matched to a gene: 17. The CDR3 runs 20 residues. Germline V gives CDR1 SGHVS, CDR2 FNYEAQ.

CDR3 residues: CASSIGLAFGYNEQFF. The CDR3 DNA sequence: TGTGCCAGTAGTATCGGTCTAGCGTTCGGCTACAATGAGCAGTTCTTC. The chain combines TRBV19 with TRBJ2-1; maybe TRBD2 (6 bases). This CDR3 is built from 16 residues. Trimming shortened V by 3 bases and J by 3 bases, and 15 bases separated the two germline ends. Germline V gene sequence: CDR1 LNHDA, CDR2 SQIVND (reference sequence).

This chain connects TRBV9 to TRBJ2-7; TRBD1 agrees at 8 bases. V was clipped by 0 bases and J by 0 bases; unmatched bases: 2. CDR3 size: 15 residues. CDR1 is SGDLS and CDR2 is YYNGEE in the germline V gene. CDR3 loop: CASSVGQGASYEQYF. The CDR3, as DNA: TGTGCCAGCAGCGTAGGGCAGGGGGCCTCCTACGAGCAGTACTTC.

The chain employs TRBV27 and TRBJ2-7; 8 nucleotides line up with TRBD2. CDR1 is MNHEY and CDR2 is SMNVEV in the germline V gene (reference sequence). Trimming took 7 bases from V and 3 from J; bases not matched to a gene: 5. The CDR3 spans 13 residues. CDR3 bases: TGTGCCAGCAAGAAGCGGGAGCGCTACGAGCAGTACTTC. This gives the protein CASKKRERYEQYF.

The chain couples TRBV5-4 to TRBJ1-2; tentative D call: TRBD1 (5 bases). Germline V lookup: CDR1 SGHNT, CDR2 YYREEE (reference sequence). V shed 4 bases and J shed 8 bases, with 15 bases lying between them. This CDR3 contains 13 residues. The CDR3 nucleotides read TGTGCCAGCAGCCCGGACACCATCGGAGGCTACACCTTC. This sequence encodes CASSPDTIGGYTF.

The chain combines TRBV5-6 with TRBJ2-7; no definite D call. Germline V lookup: CDR1 SGHDT, CDR2 YYEEEE. V was pared by 5 bases and J by 3 bases, with 12 bases between. The CDR3 is 13 residues long. The CDR3 DNA follows: TGTGCCAGCAGACTGAACCCGCACTACGAGCAGTACTTC. Translation gives CASRLNPHYEQYF.

The rearrangement links TRBV2 to TRBJ1-4; TRBD1 aligns across 7 bases. The CDR3 runs 16 residues. Germline trimming cut 6 bases from V and 5 bases from J; bases unmatched to any gene: 12. Per the germline V gene, CDR1 is SNHLY and CDR2 is FYNNEI. The CDR3 sequence: CASRGDRESSNEKLFF. The CDR3 nucleotides are TGTGCCAGCAGGGGTGACAGGGAGAGTTCGAATGAAAAACTGTTTTTT.

The V and J genes are TRBV6-5 and TRBJ2-1, with TRBD1 matching 11 bases. The CDR3 sequence is 13 residues long. The germline V gene encodes CDR1 MNHEY and CDR2 SVGAGI. V was pared by 2 bases and J by 9 bases, with 0 bases of the junction left unmatched. CDR3 in amino acids: CASSYGTGGEQFF. The CDR3 coding sequence is TGTGCCAGCAGTTACGGGACAGGGGGTGAGCAGTTCTTC.

This chain joins TRBV4-1 and TRBJ2-2, with a possible D match to TRBD1 (5 bases). Germline V CDR1 and CDR2: MGHRA, YSYEKL. Trimming shortened V by 0 bases and J by 6 bases, and 17 bases separated the two germline ends. The CDR3 totals 17 residues. The CDR3 DNA sequence: TGCGCCAGCAGCCAAGAAGGGGCAGGGATTTGGGCCGGGGAGCTGTTTTTT. Protein product: CASSQEGAGIWAGELFF.

In the case of this clone: The same CDR3 is also encoded by other DNA sequences in this sample. The rearrangement joins TRBV7-9 to TRBJ2-7; D is possibly TRBD1 (6 bases). CDR3 length: 14 residues. The V end lost 1 base, the J end lost 0 bases, and 7 bases lay between the germline ends. The germline V gene encodes CDR1 SEHNR and CDR2 FQNEAQ (reference sequence). CDR3 in amino acids: CASSLGGLSYEQYF. The CDR3 coding sequence is TGTGCCAGCAGCTTAGGGGGGCTCTCCTACGAGCAGTACTTC.